Below, 25 T cell receptor beta chains from the same sample are listed, as sequenced in a study of beta chain features in type 1 diabetes. Expressed TCRB transcripts were sequenced, since all the RNA that had been isolated was reverse transcribed. Assay: immunoSEQ multiplex PCR; the TCRdb copy retains only in-frame clones and omits some. The sample lists about 360,000 clones; 10% to 15% were seen once. Material for sequencing was naive CD4+ T cells from blood. Every receptor here comes from a man younger than 30 in good health.

This clone came up a few times. The chain joins TRBV2 to TRBJ2-2; 7 bases map to TRBD1. This CDR3 comprises 15 residues. The V gene end was trimmed by 7 bases and the J gene end by 0 bases; junction bases not matched to a gene: 5. CDR1 and CDR2 (germline): SNHLY, FYNNEI. As DNA, the CDR3 is TGTGCCAGCACTAACAGGGGCGCGAACACCGGGGAGCTGTTTTTT. Amino acids: CASTNRGANTGELFF.

This clone was observed a handful of times. The rearrangement uses TRBV7-9 and TRBJ2-7, with D possibly matching TRBD2 (6 bases). Trimming removed 5 bases from V and 2 bases from J, with 25 bases in between. The CDR3 contains 18 residues. The V gene's germline CDR1 is SEHNR and CDR2 FQNEAQ (reference sequence). Here the CDR3 DNA reads TGTGCCAGCAGCCATCTAACGAGGGACTCCAAAGGAACCTACGAGCAGTACTTC. Residues: CASSHLTRDSKGTYEQYF.

The V gene is TRBV9, the J gene TRBJ2-7; 9 bases line up with TRBD2. The CDR3 sequence is 16 residues long. CDR1 is SGDLS and CDR2 is YYNGEE in the germline V gene. V shed 0 bases and J 2 bases; nucleotides not matched to a gene: 6. For the CDR3, the DNA is TGTGCCAGCAGCGTAGGGGTTAGCGGGGGCCCCTACGAGCAGTACTTC. This encodes CASSVGVSGGPYEQYF.

V gene TRBV30 combines with J gene TRBJ1-2; D is perhaps TRBD1 (5 bases). Germline V gene lookup returns CDR1 GTSNPN and CDR2 SVGIG (reference sequence). The V and J ends lost 7 bases and 4 bases respectively, with 13 bases between them. This CDR3 has 12 residues. The chain's CDR3 is CALIQGSYGYTF. The CDR3 DNA follows: TGTGCCTTAATCCAGGGCTCCTATGGCTACACCTTC.

The sample holds a few counts of this clone. CDR3: CASSVEGQDRAEAFF. CDR3 nucleotides: TGTGCCAGCAGCGTAGAGGGTCAAGACAGGGCAGAAGCTTTCTTT. The chain carries TRBV9 and TRBJ1-1; 7 bases fit TRBD1. V gave up 0 bases and J gave up 8 bases; unmatched junction bases: 10. CDR3 size: 15 residues. The germline V gene encodes CDR1 SGDLS and CDR2 YYNGEE.

The chain recombines TRBV9 with TRBJ2-2, with TRBD2 matching over 7 bases. This CDR3 is built from 16 residues. V shed 3 bases and J 4 bases; nucleotides not matched to a gene: 9. Germline V CDR1 and CDR2: SGDLS, YYNGEE. The CDR3 DNA is TGTGCCAGCAGCGCCCTAACGGGGGGAGCCACCGGGGAGCTGTTTTTT. Its translation is CASSALTGGATGELFF.

This clone came up a few times. This chain joins TRBV5-4 and TRBJ1-5; tentative D call: TRBD1 (5 bases). Germline CDR1 reads SGHNT; CDR2 reads YYREEE (reference sequence). The CDR3 is 16 amino acids. The V end lost 4 bases, the J end lost 3 bases, and 17 bases lay between the germline ends. For the CDR3, the DNA is TGTGCCAGCAGCCAAGATCCGGGGGATGCCAATCAGCCCCAGCATTTT. This codes for CASSQDPGDANQPQHF.

This clone was seen a few times. The V and J genes are TRBV5-6 and TRBJ2-5; the match to TRBD2 covers 9 bases. The V gene end was trimmed by 4 bases and the J gene end by 2 bases; junction bases not matched to a gene: 12. The CDR3 runs 17 residues. Germline CDR1 and CDR2: SGHDT and YYEEEE. The CDR3: CASSRSYGREGQETQYF. CDR3 DNA: TGTGCCAGCAGCCGCTCTTACGGGCGGGAGGGGCAAGAGACCCAGTACTTC.

This sequence joins TRBV7-9 and TRBJ1-2, with a weak D call TRBD1 (5 bases). Germline loops: CDR1 SEHNR, CDR2 FQNEAQ (reference sequence). The CDR3 runs 13 residues. Trimming shortened V by 3 bases and J by 8 bases, and 13 bases separated the two germline ends. This CDR3 is CASSLNAGLGYTF. In DNA, the CDR3 is TGTGCCAGCAGCTTGAATGCAGGGTTAGGCTACACCTTC. The full variable domain, its missing parts supplied by reference TRBV7-9 and TRBJ1-2, is DTGVSQNPRHKITKRGQNVTFRCDPISEHNRLYWYRQTLGQGPEFLTYFQNEAQLEKSRLLSDRFSAERPKGSFSTLEIQRTEQGDSAMYLCASSLNAGLGYTFGSGTRLTVV.

This clone was seen more than once but under ten times. The DNA of the CDR3 is TGTGCCAGCAGCCCCGGGACTAGCCAAGAGACCCAGTACTTC. Residues: CASSPGTSQETQYF. This chain uses TRBV7-3 with TRBJ2-5; TRBD2 aligns across 8 bases. The CDR3 runs to 14 residues. V lost 5 bases, J lost 1 base, and 3 bases stayed unmatched. Germline V gene data show CDR1 as SGHTA and CDR2 as FQGTGA.

The chain is built from TRBV11-2 and TRBJ1-1, with no clear D. Germline assignment: CDR1 SGHAT and CDR2 FQNNGV. Trimming stripped 6 bases from V and 4 bases from J, with 12 bases between. CDR3 length: 13 residues. CDR3 bases: TGTGCCAGCAGAAGGGATCGGGGCACTGAAGCTTTCTTT. This codes for CASRRDRGTEAFF.

This clone was detected only a few times. The sample holds other DNA sequences that translate to the same CDR3. The chain couples TRBV7-3 to TRBJ2-3, with D uncertain. This CDR3 region has 13 residues. Germline V gene data show CDR1 as SGHTA and CDR2 as FQGTGA. V lost 3 bases, J lost 1 base, and 5 bases lay in between. CDR3 sequence (DNA): TGTGCCAGCAGCTTTCGGGGCACAGATACGCAGTATTTT. Protein: CASSFRGTDTQYF.

This clone came up a few times. The chain has TRBV2 and TRBJ2-5; TRBD1 matches 10 bases. The length of the CDR3 is 16 residues. Germline assignment: CDR1 SNHLY and CDR2 FYNNEI. After removal of 7 bases from V and 3 bases from J, the junction contained 11 bases not matched to a gene. CDR3: CASTPESGQGEETQYF. The CDR3 bases are TGTGCCAGCACCCCGGAGTCAGGACAGGGGGAAGAGACCCAGTACTTC.

This clone was seen a handful of times. This sequence joins TRBV11-2 and TRBJ2-3; D uncertain. CDR1 and CDR2 (germline): SGHAT, FQNNGV. Between the trimmed V and J ends, which lost 1 base and 4 bases, there was a span of 6 bases. This CDR3 has 13 residues. This CDR3 is CASSLGPSDTQYF. The DNA of the CDR3 is TGTGCCAGCAGCTTAGGTCCTTCAGATACGCAGTATTTT.

The chain uses TRBV11-2 and TRBJ2-6; the D gene is possibly TRBD1 (6 bases). The V end was cut by 5 bases, the J end by 0 bases, with 11 bases between. Germline CDR1 SGHAT, CDR2 FQNNGV. The CDR3 has 16 amino acids. CDR3 protein: CASSLLRGSGANVLTF. In nucleotides, the CDR3 is TGTGCCAGCAGCCTACTCAGGGGCTCTGGGGCCAACGTCCTGACTTTC.

This clone was detected only a few times. The chain recombines TRBV4-1 with TRBJ2-1; the match to TRBD2 covers 12 bases. Losses at the gene ends were 8 bases for V and 5 bases for J; bases not matched to a gene: 7. The CDR3 totals 15 residues. The germline CDR1 and CDR2 sequences are MGHRA and YSYEKL. The DNA of the CDR3 is TGCGCCAGCCGCACGACTAGCGGGAGAAACAATGAGCAGTTCTTC. It codes for CASRTTSGRNNEQFF.

V usage is TRBV7-2 and J usage is TRBJ2-4; 7 positions agree with TRBD2. Germline CDR1 reads SGHTA; CDR2 reads FQGNSA. With 4 bases clipped from V and 0 bases from J, the junction kept 6 bases outside the gene matches. This CDR3 is 16 amino acids long. CDR3 amino acids: CASSSGGILAKNIQYF. In DNA form, the CDR3 reads TGTGCCAGCAGCTCGGGGGGAATACTAGCCAAAAACATTCAGTACTTC.

The rearrangement uses TRBV28 and TRBJ2-7; TRBD1 agrees at 7 bases. This CDR3 has 13 residues. CDR1 and CDR2 from the germline V gene are MDHEN and SYDVKM. The J segment lost 3 bases and the V segment lost 6 bases, leaving 5 bases of the junction unmatched. CDR3: CASRGQGVYEQYF. The CDR3 DNA reads as TGTGCCAGCAGGGGGCAGGGGGTCTACGAGCAGTACTTC.

This chain links TRBV6-4 with TRBJ1-2; D is possibly TRBD1 (5 bases). The CDR3 has 14 residues. V was shortened by 0 bases and J by 7 bases, with 12 bases between the two germline ends. Germline assignment: CDR1 MRHNA and CDR2 SNTAGT. The DNA for the CDR3 is TGTGCCAGCAGTGACTCTGGAGGGGCGGCTGGCTACACCTTC. This encodes CASSDSGGAAGYTF.

The chain employs TRBV5-6 and TRBJ1-5; 9 bases match TRBD1. From germline, CDR1 is SGHDT and CDR2 YYEEEE. V dropped 0 bases and J dropped 6; count of bases not matched to a gene: 10. CDR3 length equals 17 residues. The DNA for the CDR3 is TGTGCCAGCAGCTTGGGGGACAGGGTGACGAGGGGTCAGCCCCAGCATTTT. It specifies CASSLGDRVTRGQPQHF.

The rearrangement uses TRBV4-3 and TRBJ1-4, with a weak D call TRBD1 (5 bases). This CDR3 contains 16 residues. CDR1 and CDR2 from the germline V gene are LGHNA and YSLEER. Trimming pared 0 bases from V and 3 bases from J, leaving 11 bases between. In DNA, the CDR3 is TGCGCCAGCAGCCAAGATGGTCAAGGGGCTAATGAAAAACTGTTTTTT. Translating it yields CASSQDGQGANEKLFF.

The chain uses TRBV7-9 and TRBJ2-6; 7 bases match TRBD1. The germline V gene encodes CDR1 SEHNR and CDR2 FQNEAQ (reference sequence). Trimming cost V 4 bases and J 1 base; bases outside gene matches: 7. The CDR3 is made up of 17 amino acids. The CDR3 DNA is TGTGCCAGCAGCTCCAGAGGACAGGTGTCTGGGGCCAACGTCCTGACTTTC. Translation: CASSSRGQVSGANVLTF. Variable domain in full (rest from reference TRBV7-9 and TRBJ2-6): DTGVSQNPRHKITKRGQNVTFRCDPISEHNRLYWYRQTLGQGPEFLTYFQNEAQLEKSRLLSDRFSAERPKGSFSTLEIQRTEQGDSAMYLCASSSRGQVSGANVLTFGAGSRLTVL.

This clone turned up a few times. This chain joins TRBV7-2 and TRBJ1-2; 7 bases fit TRBD1. Germline values: CDR1 SGHTA, CDR2 FQGNSA. With 5 bases clipped from V and 7 bases from J, the junction kept 4 bases outside the gene matches. CDR3 size: 12 residues. CDR3 residues: CASSPTGAGYTF. The CDR3 DNA sequence: TGTGCCAGCAGCCCAACAGGGGCTGGCTACACCTTC.

The chain is built from TRBV7-9 and TRBJ1-1, with TRBD1 matching 8 bases. Germline CDR1 and CDR2: SEHNR and FQNEAQ (reference sequence). The CDR3 is 15 amino acids. The V and J ends lost 3 bases and 0 bases, in that order; junction bases with no gene match: 3. The CDR3 sequence: CASSLGQVMNTEAFF. The DNA of the CDR3 is TGTGCCAGCAGCTTGGGACAGGTTATGAACACTGAAGCTTTCTTT.

This clone was observed a few times. The J gene is TRBJ2-5, the V gene TRBV7-8, with TRBD2 matching over 8 bases. CDR3 size: 17 residues. The V segment lost 1 base and the J segment 7 bases; nucleotides outside the gene matches: 14. Germline V lookup: CDR1 SGHVS, CDR2 FQNEAQ. CDR3 sequence (DNA): TGTGCCAGCAGCTTAGTCCTTGCGGGAGGATCGGGGGGGACCCAGTACTTC. Translating it yields CASSLVLAGGSGGTQYF.